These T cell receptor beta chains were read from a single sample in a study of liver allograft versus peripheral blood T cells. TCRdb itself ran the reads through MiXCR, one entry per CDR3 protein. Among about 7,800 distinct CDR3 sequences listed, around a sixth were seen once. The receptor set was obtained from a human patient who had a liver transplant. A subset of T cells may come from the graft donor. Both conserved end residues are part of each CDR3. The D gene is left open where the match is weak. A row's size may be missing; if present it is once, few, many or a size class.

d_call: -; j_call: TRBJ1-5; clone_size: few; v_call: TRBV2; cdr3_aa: CASGGYSNQPQHF; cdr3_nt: TGTGCCAGCGGGGGTTACAGCAATCAGCCCCAGCATTTT
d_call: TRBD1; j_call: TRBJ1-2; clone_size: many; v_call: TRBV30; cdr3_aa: CAWSPTLTGVENYGYTF; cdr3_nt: TGTGCCTGGAGTCCCACTCTGACAGGGGTGGAGAACTATGGCTACACCTTC
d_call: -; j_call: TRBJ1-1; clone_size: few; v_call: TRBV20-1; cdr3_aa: CSARDAKTNTEAFF; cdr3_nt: TGCAGTGCTAGGGACGCCAAGACGAACACTGAAGCTTTCTTT
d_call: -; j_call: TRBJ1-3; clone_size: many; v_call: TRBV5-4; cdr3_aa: CASSPGLYSGNTIYF; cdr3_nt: TGTGCCAGCAGCCCAGGACTGTACTCTGGAAACACCATATATTTT
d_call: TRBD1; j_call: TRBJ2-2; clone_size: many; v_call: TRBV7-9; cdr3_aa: CASSIVGWGQGKDTGELFF; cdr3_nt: TGTGCCAGCAGCATCGTCGGTTGGGGACAGGGGAAGGACACCGGGGAGCTGTTTTTT
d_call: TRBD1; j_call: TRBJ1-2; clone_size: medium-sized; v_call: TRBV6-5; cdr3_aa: CASNNPGTAGYTF; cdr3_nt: TGTGCCAGCAACAACCCCGGGACAGCAGGCTACACCTTC
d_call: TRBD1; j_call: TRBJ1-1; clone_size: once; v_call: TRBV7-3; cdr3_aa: CASSLQGQYTEAFF; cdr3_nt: TGTGCCAGCAGCTTGCAGGGACAGTACACTGAAGCTTTCTTT
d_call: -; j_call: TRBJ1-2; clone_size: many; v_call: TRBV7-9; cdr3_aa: CASSPRSGAAPVGYTF; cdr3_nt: TGTGCCAGCAGCCCACGATCCGGGGCAGCGCCAGTGGGCTACACCTTC
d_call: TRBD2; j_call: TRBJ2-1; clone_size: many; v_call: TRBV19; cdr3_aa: CASRPRGSGGRGEQFF; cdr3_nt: TGTGCCAGTCGCCCACGAGGTAGCGGGGGGCGGGGTGAGCAGTTCTTC
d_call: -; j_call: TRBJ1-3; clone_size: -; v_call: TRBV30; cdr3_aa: CAWSAPRSPAYF; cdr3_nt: TGTGCCTGGAGTGCTCCGCGATCTCCAGCTTATTTT
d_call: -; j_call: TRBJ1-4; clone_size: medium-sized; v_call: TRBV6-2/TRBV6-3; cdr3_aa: CASSPHSATNEKLFF; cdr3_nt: TGTGCCAGCAGTCCTCACTCTGCAACTAATGAAAAACTGTTTTTT
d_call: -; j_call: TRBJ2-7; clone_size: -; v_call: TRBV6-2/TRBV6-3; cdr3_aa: CASRSRYEQYF; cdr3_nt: TGTGCCAGCAGATCCCGTTACGAGCAGTACTTC
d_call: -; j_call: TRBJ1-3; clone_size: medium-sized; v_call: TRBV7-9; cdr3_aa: CASSLERFSGNTIYF; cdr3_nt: TGTGCCAGCAGCTTAGAGAGGTTCTCTGGAAACACCATATATTTT
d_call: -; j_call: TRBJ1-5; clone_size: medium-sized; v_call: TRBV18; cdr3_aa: CASSRGSGNQPQHF; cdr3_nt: TGTGCCAGCTCACGCGGGTCTGGCAATCAGCCCCAGCATTTT
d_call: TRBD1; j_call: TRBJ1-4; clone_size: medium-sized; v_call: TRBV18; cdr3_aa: CASSSDRGLEKLFF; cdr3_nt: TGTGCCAGCTCATCAGACAGGGGCCTAGAAAAACTGTTTTTT
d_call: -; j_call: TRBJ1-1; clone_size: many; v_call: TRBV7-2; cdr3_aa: CASSLGFVGWNTEAFF; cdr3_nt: TGTGCCAGCAGCTTAGGGTTCGTAGGGTGGAACACTGAAGCTTTCTTT
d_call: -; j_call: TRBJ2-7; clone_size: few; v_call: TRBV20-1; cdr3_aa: CSARGYSGYEQYF; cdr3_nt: TGCAGTGCTAGAGGTTATAGCGGCTACGAGCAGTACTTC
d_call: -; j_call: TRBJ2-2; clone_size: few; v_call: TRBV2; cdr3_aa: CASKTFTGELFF; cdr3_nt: TGTGCCAGCAAGACCTTCACCGGGGAGCTGTTTTTT
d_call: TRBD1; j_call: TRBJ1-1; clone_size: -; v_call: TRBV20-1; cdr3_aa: CSARDRGLNTEAFF; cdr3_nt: TGCAGTGCTAGGGACAGGGGTCTGAACACTGAAGCTTTCTTT
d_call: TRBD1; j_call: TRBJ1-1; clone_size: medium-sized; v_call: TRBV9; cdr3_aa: CASSVYRGGDTEAFF; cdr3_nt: TGTGCCAGCAGCGTTTACAGGGGAGGGGACACTGAAGCTTTCTTT
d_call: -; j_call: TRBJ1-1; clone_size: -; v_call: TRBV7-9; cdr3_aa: CASSYDMNTEAFF; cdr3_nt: TGTGCCAGCAGCTATGATATGAACACTGAAGCTTTCTTT
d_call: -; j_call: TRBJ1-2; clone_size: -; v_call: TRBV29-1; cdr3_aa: CSVYLQDYGYTF; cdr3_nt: TGCAGCGTCTACTTACAGGATTATGGCTACACCTTC
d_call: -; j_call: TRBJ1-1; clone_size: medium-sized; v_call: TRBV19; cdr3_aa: CASSDQGGEAFF; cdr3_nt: TGTGCCAGTAGTGATCAGGGTGGTGAAGCTTTCTTT
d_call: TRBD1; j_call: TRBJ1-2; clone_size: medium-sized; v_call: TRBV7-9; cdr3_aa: CASSETGDGYTF; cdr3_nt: TGTGCCAGCAGCGAGACAGGGGATGGCTACACCTTC
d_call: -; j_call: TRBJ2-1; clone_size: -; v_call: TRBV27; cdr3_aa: CASSFAWGSGYNEQFF; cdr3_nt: TGTGCCAGCAGTTTTGCCTGGGGAAGTGGCTACAATGAGCAGTTCTTC
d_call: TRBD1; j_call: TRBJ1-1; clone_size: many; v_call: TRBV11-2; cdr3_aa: CASSPSFQTGEKFTEAFF; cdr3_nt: TGTGCCAGCAGCCCCTCTTTCCAGACAGGGGAAAAGTTCACTGAAGCTTTCTTT
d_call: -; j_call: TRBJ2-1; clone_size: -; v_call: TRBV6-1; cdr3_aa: CASSEMGRPYNEQFF; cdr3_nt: TGTGCCAGCAGTGAGATGGGACGGCCCTACAATGAGCAGTTCTTC
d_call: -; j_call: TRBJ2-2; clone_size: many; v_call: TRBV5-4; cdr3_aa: CASSFGGGHTGELFF; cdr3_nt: TGTGCCAGCAGCTTCGGGGGAGGTCACACCGGGGAGCTGTTTTTT
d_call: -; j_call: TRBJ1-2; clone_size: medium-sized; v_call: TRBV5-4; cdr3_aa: CASSPSTALYGYTF; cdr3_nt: TGTGCCAGCAGCCCCTCGACAGCCCTCTATGGCTACACCTTC
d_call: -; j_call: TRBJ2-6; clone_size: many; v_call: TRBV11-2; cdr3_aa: CASSYSSGANVLTF; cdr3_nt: TGTGCCAGCAGCTACAGCTCTGGGGCCAACGTCCTGACTTTC
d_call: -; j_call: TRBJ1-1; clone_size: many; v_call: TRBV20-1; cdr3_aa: CSARERGNNPEAFF; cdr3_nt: TGCAGTGCTAGAGAACGGGGGAACAACCCTGAAGCTTTCTTT
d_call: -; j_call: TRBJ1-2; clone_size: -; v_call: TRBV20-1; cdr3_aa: CSAGSIYGYTF; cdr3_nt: TGCAGTGCTGGGTCGATTTATGGCTACACCTTC
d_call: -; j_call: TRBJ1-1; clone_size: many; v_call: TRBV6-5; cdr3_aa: CASSRDMNTEAFF; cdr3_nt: TGTGCCAGCAGTCGGGACATGAACACTGAAGCTTTCTTT
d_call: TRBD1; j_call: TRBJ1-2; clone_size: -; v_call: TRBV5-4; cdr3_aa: CASSYRGQNYGYTF; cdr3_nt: TGTGCCAGCAGCTATCGGGGACAGAACTATGGCTACACCTTC
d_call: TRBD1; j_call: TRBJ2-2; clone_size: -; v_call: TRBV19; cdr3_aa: CASTGTGALNTGELFF; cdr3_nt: TGTGCCAGTACCGGGACAGGGGCCCTCAACACCGGGGAGCTGTTTTTT
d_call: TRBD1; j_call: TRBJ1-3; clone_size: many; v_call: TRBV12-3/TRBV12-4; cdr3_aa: CASSSSWTGVVSGNTIYF; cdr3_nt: TGTGCCAGCAGTTCCAGTTGGACAGGGGTGGTCTCTGGAAACACCATATATTTT
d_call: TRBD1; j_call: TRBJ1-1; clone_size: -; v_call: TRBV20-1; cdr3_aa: CSANRQGTSEKAFF; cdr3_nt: TGCAGTGCAAATAGACAGGGGACGTCAGAAAAAGCTTTCTTT
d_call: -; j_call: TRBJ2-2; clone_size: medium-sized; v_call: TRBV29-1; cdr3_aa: CSVVLVAGELFF; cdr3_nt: TGCAGCGTTGTCCTGGTCGCCGGGGAGCTGTTTTTT
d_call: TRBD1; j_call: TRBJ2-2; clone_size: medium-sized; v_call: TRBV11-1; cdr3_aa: CASSPRDRNTGELFF; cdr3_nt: TGTGCCAGCAGCCCAAGGGACAGGAACACCGGGGAGCTGTTTTTT
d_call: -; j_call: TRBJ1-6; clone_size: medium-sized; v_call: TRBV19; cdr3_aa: CASSSTVYNSPLHF; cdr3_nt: TGTGCCAGTAGTTCGACAGTATATAATTCACCCCTCCACTTT